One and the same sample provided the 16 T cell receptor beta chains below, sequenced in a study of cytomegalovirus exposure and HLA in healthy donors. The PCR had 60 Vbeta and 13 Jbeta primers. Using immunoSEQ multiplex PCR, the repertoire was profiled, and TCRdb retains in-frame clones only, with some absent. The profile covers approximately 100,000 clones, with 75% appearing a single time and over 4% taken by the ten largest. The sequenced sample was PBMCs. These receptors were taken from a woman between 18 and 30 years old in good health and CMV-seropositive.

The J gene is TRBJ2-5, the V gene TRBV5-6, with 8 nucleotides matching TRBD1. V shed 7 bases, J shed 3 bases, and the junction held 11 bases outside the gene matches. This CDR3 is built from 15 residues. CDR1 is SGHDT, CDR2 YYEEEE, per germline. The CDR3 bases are TGTGCCAGCTCCCCTCGAACAGGGGGTAAAGAGACCCAGTACTTC. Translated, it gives CASSPRTGGKETQYF. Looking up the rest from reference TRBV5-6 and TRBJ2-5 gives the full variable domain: DAGVTQSPTHLIKTRGQQVTLRCSPKSGHDTVSWYQQALGQGPQFIFQYYEEEERQRGNFPDRFSGHQFPNYSSELNVNALLLGDSALYLCASSPRTGGKETQYFGPGTRLLVL.

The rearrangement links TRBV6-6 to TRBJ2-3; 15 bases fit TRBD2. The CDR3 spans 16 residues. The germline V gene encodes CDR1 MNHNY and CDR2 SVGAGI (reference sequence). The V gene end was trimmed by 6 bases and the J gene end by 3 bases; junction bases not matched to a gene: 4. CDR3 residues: CASSSGTSGRTDTQYF. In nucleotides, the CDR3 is TGTGCCAGCAGCTCCGGGACTAGCGGGAGGACAGATACGCAGTATTTT.

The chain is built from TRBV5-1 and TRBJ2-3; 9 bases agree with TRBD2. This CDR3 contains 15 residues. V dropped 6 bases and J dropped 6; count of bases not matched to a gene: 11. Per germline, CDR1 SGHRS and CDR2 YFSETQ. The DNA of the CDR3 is TGCGCCAGCAACTTCGGTAGCGGGAGTGCCGATACGCAGTATTTT. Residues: CASNFGSGSADTQYF.

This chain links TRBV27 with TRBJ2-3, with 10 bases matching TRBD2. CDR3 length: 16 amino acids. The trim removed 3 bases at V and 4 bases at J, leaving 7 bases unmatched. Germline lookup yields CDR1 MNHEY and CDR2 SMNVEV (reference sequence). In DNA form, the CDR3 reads TGTGCCAGCAGTTTCGGGCTAGCGGGAGACGCAGATACGCAGTATTTT. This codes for CASSFGLAGDADTQYF.

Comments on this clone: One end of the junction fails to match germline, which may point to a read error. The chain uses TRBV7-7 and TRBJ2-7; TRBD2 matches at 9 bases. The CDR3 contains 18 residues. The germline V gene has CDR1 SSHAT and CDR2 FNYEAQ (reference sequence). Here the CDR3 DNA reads TGTGCTAGCAGCTTAGGCGGGGGGGATAGCGGGAGCTCCTACGAGCAGTACTTC. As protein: CASSLGGGDSGSSYEQYF.

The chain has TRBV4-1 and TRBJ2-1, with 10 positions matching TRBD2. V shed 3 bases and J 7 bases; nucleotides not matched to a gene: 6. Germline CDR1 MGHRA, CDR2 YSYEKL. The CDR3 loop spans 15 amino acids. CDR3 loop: CASSHLAGVGNEQFF. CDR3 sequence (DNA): TGCGCCAGCAGCCATCTAGCGGGAGTGGGAAATGAGCAGTTCTTC.

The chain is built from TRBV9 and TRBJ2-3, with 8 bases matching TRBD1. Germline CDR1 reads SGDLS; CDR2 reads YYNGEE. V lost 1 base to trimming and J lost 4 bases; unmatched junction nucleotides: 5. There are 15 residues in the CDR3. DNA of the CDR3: TGTGCCAGCAGCGTACCGGGGACAGGTGCAGATACGCAGTATTTT. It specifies CASSVPGTGADTQYF.

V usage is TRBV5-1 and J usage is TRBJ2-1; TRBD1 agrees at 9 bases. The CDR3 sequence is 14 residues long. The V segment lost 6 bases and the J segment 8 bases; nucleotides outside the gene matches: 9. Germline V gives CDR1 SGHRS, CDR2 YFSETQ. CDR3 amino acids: CASNWGQGVDEQFF. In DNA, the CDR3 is TGCGCCAGCAACTGGGGACAGGGTGTTGATGAGCAGTTCTTC.

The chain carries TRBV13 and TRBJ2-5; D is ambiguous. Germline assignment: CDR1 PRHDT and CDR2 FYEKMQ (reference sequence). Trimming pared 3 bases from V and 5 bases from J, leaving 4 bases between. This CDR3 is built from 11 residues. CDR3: CASSFGETQYF. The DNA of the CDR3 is TGTGCCAGCAGCTTCGGGGAGACCCAGTACTTC.

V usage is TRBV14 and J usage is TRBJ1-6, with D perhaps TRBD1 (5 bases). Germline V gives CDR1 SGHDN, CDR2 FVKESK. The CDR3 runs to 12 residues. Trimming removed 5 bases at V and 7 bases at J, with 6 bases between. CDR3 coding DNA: TGTGCCAGCAGCTCAGGGAATTCACCCCTCCACTTT. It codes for CASSSGNSPLHF.

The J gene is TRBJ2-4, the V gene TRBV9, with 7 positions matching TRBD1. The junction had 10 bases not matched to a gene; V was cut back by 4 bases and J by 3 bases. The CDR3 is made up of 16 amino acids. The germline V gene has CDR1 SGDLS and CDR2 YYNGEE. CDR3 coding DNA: TGTGCCAGCAGCCCCTATGGGGCAGGGGGCAAAAACATTCAGTACTTC. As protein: CASSPYGAGGKNIQYF. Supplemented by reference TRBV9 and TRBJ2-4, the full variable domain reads DSGVTQTPKHLITATGQRVTLRCSPRSGDLSVYWYQQSLDQGLQFLIQYYNGEERAKGNILERFSAQQFPDLHSELNLSSLELGDSALYFCASSPYGAGGKNIQYFGAGTRLSVL.

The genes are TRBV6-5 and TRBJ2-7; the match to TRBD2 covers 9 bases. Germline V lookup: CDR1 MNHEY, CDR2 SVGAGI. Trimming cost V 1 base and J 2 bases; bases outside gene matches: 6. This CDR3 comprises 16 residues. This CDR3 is CASSYYWTSATYEQYF. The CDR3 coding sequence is TGTGCCAGCAGTTACTATTGGACTAGCGCTACCTACGAGCAGTACTTC.

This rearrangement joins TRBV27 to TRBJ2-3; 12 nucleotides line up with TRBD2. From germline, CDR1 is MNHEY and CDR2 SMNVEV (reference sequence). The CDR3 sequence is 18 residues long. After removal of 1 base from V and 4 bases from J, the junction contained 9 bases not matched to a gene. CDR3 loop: CASSLWTSGVTGADTQYF. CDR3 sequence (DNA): TGTGCCAGCAGTTTATGGACTAGCGGGGTAACCGGGGCAGATACGCAGTATTTT.

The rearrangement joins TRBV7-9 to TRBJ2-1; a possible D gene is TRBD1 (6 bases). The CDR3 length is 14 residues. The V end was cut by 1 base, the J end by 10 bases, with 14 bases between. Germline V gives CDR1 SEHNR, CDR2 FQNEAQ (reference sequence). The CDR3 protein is CASSLVLGAREQFF. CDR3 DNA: TGTGCCAGCAGCTTAGTCTTGGGGGCGCGAGAGCAGTTCTTC.

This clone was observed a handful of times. CDR3 in DNA: TGCGCCAGCAGCTTGGACACTAGGGTTCAGTTCTTC. It codes for CASSLDTRVQFF. The V gene is TRBV5-1, the J gene TRBJ2-1; TRBD2 might be the D (5 bases). Germline V CDR1 and CDR2: SGHRS, YFSETQ. Trimming left V 0 bases short and J 13 bases short, with 11 bases between. This CDR3 contains 12 residues.

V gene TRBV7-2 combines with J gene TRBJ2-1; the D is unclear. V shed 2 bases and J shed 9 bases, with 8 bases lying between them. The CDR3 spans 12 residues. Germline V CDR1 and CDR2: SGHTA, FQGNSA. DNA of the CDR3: TGTGCCAGCAGCTTATACGAGAGTGAGCAGTTCTTC. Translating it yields CASSLYESEQFF.